The text below deals with one TCR beta chain. Its antigen remains unidentified. At one end, the junction sequence differs from germline, possibly due to a read error. These data are taken from a study of CD8+ T cells in alopecia areata. Notes on the study in general: Affected lesional scalp, above all in alopecia totalis/universalis, was more clonal than normal scalp. Under tofacitinib, fewer expanded CD8+ clones appeared among the top 100 scalp clones.

The sample's treatment: oral pan-JAK inhibitor, 5-10 mg twice daily. Lesional scalp punch biopsies and peripheral blood came from alopecia areata patients. The CDR3 contains 14 residues. Germline V CDR1 and CDR2: SSHAT, FNYEAQ (reference sequence). Extracted RNA was reverse transcribed into cDNA, the sequencing template. Here immunoSEQ multiplex PCR was the method, and the copy in TCRdb shows in-frame clones only, minus some. The sample contains over 100,000 clones, about 50% of which appear only once. V is TRBV7-7 and J is TRBJ2-2; D call uncertain. Here the sequenced sample was CD4+ T cells sorted from blood, taken at week 4, from a patient treated with tofacitinib. The TCR was taken from a human donor with alopecia areata. The CDR3: CASSPQKDTGELFF. DNA of the CDR3: TGTGCTAGCAGCCCGCAGAAGGACACCGGGGAGCTGTTTTTT.